This TCR beta chain originates from a study of cytomegalovirus exposure and HLA in healthy donors. Per the germline V gene, CDR1 is MNHEY and CDR2 is SMNVEV (reference sequence). The junction had 5 bases not matched to a gene; V was cut back by 5 bases and J by 0 bases. This CDR3 spans 15 amino acids. This clone was observed a few times. 60 Vbeta and 13 Jbeta primers were used in PCR. Profiled with immunoSEQ multiplex PCR; TCRdb holds only in-frame clones, not every one. This repertoire shows about 84,000 clones, roughly 61% found once; its top ten account for approximately 16%. Sampled while nominally healthy, donors likely had unrecorded immune exposures.

Specimen: PBMCs. This clonotype was sampled from a woman in her forties in good health and CMV-seropositive. The V call is TRBV27, the J call TRBJ2-3, with TRBD2 matching 7 bases. This chain's CDR3 is CASSMTSLSTDTQYF. Here the CDR3 DNA reads TGTGCCAGCAGTATGACTAGCTTAAGCACAGATACGCAGTATTTT.